These T cell receptor beta chains were read from a single sample in a study of blood T cells in healthy people across ages. TCRdb reprocessed the 5' RACE reads with MiXCR, giving one entry per CDR3 protein. The sample includes about 830,000 distinct CDR3 sequences, about 59% of them seen just once. The specimen sequenced was blood. These receptors all come from a man under 40 in good health. Both conserved end residues are part of each CDR3. The order of the fields is V gene, J gene, clone size, D gene, CDR3 protein, CDR3 DNA. D genes are given only for firm matches. Size values are once, few and many counts, or a class for expanded clones, and some rows have none.

v_call: TRBV7-8; j_call: TRBJ1-6; clone_size: once; d_call: TRBD1; cdr3_aa: CASSSDRVNSPLHF; cdr3_nt: TGTGCCAGCAGCTCAGACAGGGTCAACTCACCCCTCCACTTT
v_call: TRBV6-5; j_call: TRBJ1-2; clone_size: NA; d_call: NA; cdr3_aa: CASKKGDGYTF; cdr3_nt: TGTGCCAGCAAGAAGGGCGATGGCTACACCTTC
v_call: TRBV24-1; j_call: TRBJ2-1; clone_size: NA; d_call: NA; cdr3_aa: CATSDWVAAGPEQFF; cdr3_nt: TGTGCCACCAGTGATTGGGTGGCGGCAGGGCCTGAGCAGTTCTTC
v_call: TRBV29-1; j_call: TRBJ2-1; clone_size: few; d_call: TRBD2; cdr3_aa: CSVEVSGANNEQFF; cdr3_nt: TGCAGCGTTGAAGTTAGCGGGGCTAACAATGAGCAGTTCTTC
v_call: TRBV6-5; j_call: TRBJ2-3; clone_size: NA; d_call: TRBD2; cdr3_aa: CASSYSRVLAGDTQYF; cdr3_nt: TGTGCCAGCAGTTACTCGAGGGTGCTAGCGGGAGATACGCAGTATTTT
v_call: TRBV9; j_call: TRBJ2-3; clone_size: NA; d_call: TRBD1; cdr3_aa: CASSPQGDAADTQYF; cdr3_nt: TGTGCCAGCAGCCCCCAGGGGGACGCTGCAGATACGCAGTATTTT
v_call: TRBV9; j_call: TRBJ2-3; clone_size: NA; d_call: NA; cdr3_aa: CASSVAPVGVETDTQYF; cdr3_nt: TGTGCCAGCAGCGTCGCCCCGGTCGGGGTGGAGACAGATACGCAGTATTTT
v_call: TRBV4-2; j_call: TRBJ2-3; clone_size: NA; d_call: NA; cdr3_aa: CASSLAAPDTQYF; cdr3_nt: TGTGCCAGCAGCCTGGCAGCGCCAGATACGCAGTATTTT
v_call: TRBV7-6; j_call: TRBJ2-7; clone_size: NA; d_call: TRBD1; cdr3_aa: CASSATQGAGISYEQYF; cdr3_nt: TGTGCCAGCAGCGCGACTCAGGGGGCGGGAATCTCCTACGAGCAGTACTTC
v_call: TRBV27; j_call: TRBJ2-1; clone_size: once; d_call: NA; cdr3_aa: CASRAGTYYNEQFF; cdr3_nt: TGTGCCAGCAGGGCGGGGACCTACTACAATGAGCAGTTCTTC
v_call: TRBV9; j_call: TRBJ1-2; clone_size: once; d_call: NA; cdr3_aa: CASLKRPGGYTF; cdr3_nt: TGTGCCAGCCTAAAGAGGCCCGGGGGCTACACCTTC
v_call: TRBV6-5; j_call: TRBJ1-5; clone_size: few; d_call: NA; cdr3_aa: CASSSREDQPQHF; cdr3_nt: TGTGCCAGCAGTTCGAGGGAGGATCAGCCCCAGCATTTT
v_call: TRBV18; j_call: TRBJ1-2; clone_size: NA; d_call: TRBD1; cdr3_aa: CASSPPDRKYGYTF; cdr3_nt: TGTGCCAGCTCACCACCGGACAGGAAGTATGGCTACACCTTC
v_call: TRBV3-1; j_call: TRBJ2-7; clone_size: NA; d_call: NA; cdr3_aa: CASSQQTGSLSYEQYF; cdr3_nt: TGTGCCAGCAGCCAACAAACCGGGTCTCTCTCCTACGAGCAGTACTTC
v_call: TRBV20-1; j_call: TRBJ2-7; clone_size: few; d_call: TRBD2; cdr3_aa: CSARGLAGASYEQYF; cdr3_nt: TGCAGTGCTAGAGGTCTAGCGGGGGCCTCCTACGAGCAGTACTTC
v_call: TRBV7-3; j_call: TRBJ2-1; clone_size: NA; d_call: TRBD2; cdr3_aa: CASSFSGGAGSYNEQFF; cdr3_nt: TGTGCCAGCAGCTTCAGCGGGGGGGCCGGAAGTTACAATGAGCAGTTCTTC
v_call: TRBV4-3; j_call: TRBJ1-4; clone_size: NA; d_call: NA; cdr3_aa: CVSSQDPLSTNEKLFF; cdr3_nt: TGCGTCAGCAGCCAAGATCCGTTATCAACTAATGAAAAACTGTTTTTT
v_call: TRBV15; j_call: TRBJ2-7; clone_size: NA; d_call: TRBD1; cdr3_aa: CATSRGTGVVYEQYF; cdr3_nt: TGTGCCACCAGCAGGGGGACAGGGGTGGTATACGAGCAGTACTTC
v_call: TRBV9; j_call: TRBJ2-5; clone_size: many; d_call: TRBD2; cdr3_aa: CASSAQGTSRETQYF; cdr3_nt: TGTGCCAGCAGCGCACAAGGGACTAGTCGCGAGACCCAGTACTTC
v_call: TRBV20-1; j_call: TRBJ2-7; clone_size: NA; d_call: TRBD2; cdr3_aa: CSAQSTSGGYEQYF; cdr3_nt: TGCAGTGCTCAATCGACTAGCGGGGGCTACGAGCAGTACTTC
v_call: TRBV6-2/TRBV6-3; j_call: TRBJ2-7; clone_size: NA; d_call: NA; cdr3_aa: CASSYRAVSYEQYF; cdr3_nt: TGTGCCAGCAGTTACCGGGCCGTCTCCTACGAGCAGTACTTC
v_call: TRBV29-1; j_call: TRBJ2-1; clone_size: once; d_call: NA; cdr3_aa: CSARSLSSYNEQFF; cdr3_nt: TGCAGCGCCAGGTCATTGAGCTCCTACAATGAGCAGTTCTTC
v_call: TRBV20-1; j_call: TRBJ2-7; clone_size: NA; d_call: TRBD1; cdr3_aa: CSARASGQGTYEQYF; cdr3_nt: TGCAGTGCTAGAGCCTCGGGACAGGGCACCTACGAGCAGTACTTC
v_call: TRBV6-1; j_call: TRBJ2-5; clone_size: once; d_call: TRBD2; cdr3_aa: CASRQTSGPETQYF; cdr3_nt: TGTGCCAGCAGACAGACTAGCGGCCCGGAGACCCAGTACTTC
v_call: TRBV20-1; j_call: TRBJ1-4; clone_size: NA; d_call: NA; cdr3_aa: CSASLPGTNEKLFF; cdr3_nt: TGCAGTGCTAGTCTACCCGGGACTAATGAAAAACTGTTTTTT
v_call: TRBV7-4; j_call: TRBJ2-4; clone_size: few; d_call: NA; cdr3_aa: CASSLGERAIQYF; cdr3_nt: TGTGCCAGCAGCTTGGGGGAAAGGGCCATTCAGTACTTC
v_call: TRBV27; j_call: TRBJ1-4; clone_size: NA; d_call: TRBD1; cdr3_aa: CASSTSTGDGEKLFF; cdr3_nt: TGTGCCAGCAGTACATCCACAGGGGACGGTGAAAAACTGTTTTTT
v_call: TRBV4-1; j_call: TRBJ2-3; clone_size: NA; d_call: NA; cdr3_aa: CASSQEPTADTQYF; cdr3_nt: TGCGCCAGCAGCCAAGAGCCCACCGCAGATACGCAGTATTTT
v_call: TRBV12-3/TRBV12-4; j_call: TRBJ2-5; clone_size: NA; d_call: NA; cdr3_aa: CASSYRLLEETQYF; cdr3_nt: TGTGCCAGCAGCTACAGGCTTTTGGAGGAGACCCAGTACTTC
v_call: TRBV6-5; j_call: TRBJ2-5; clone_size: NA; d_call: TRBD2; cdr3_aa: CASSSLASGGKETQYF; cdr3_nt: TGTGCCAGCAGCTCCCTGGCCAGCGGGGGAAAAGAGACCCAGTACTTC
v_call: TRBV28; j_call: TRBJ2-6; clone_size: NA; d_call: NA; cdr3_aa: CASSLIRDVLTF; cdr3_nt: TGTGCCAGCAGTTTAATAAGAGACGTCCTGACTTTC
v_call: TRBV4-3; j_call: TRBJ2-3; clone_size: NA; d_call: TRBD2; cdr3_aa: CASSQMRLAGADTQYF; cdr3_nt: TGCGCCAGCAGCCAAATGAGACTAGCGGGGGCAGATACGCAGTATTTT
v_call: TRBV12-3/TRBV12-4; j_call: TRBJ1-4; clone_size: NA; d_call: NA; cdr3_aa: CASSLGDLPYEKLFF; cdr3_nt: TGTGCCAGCAGTTTAGGGGACTTGCCCTATGAAAAACTGTTTTTT
v_call: TRBV7-9; j_call: TRBJ2-3; clone_size: few; d_call: NA; cdr3_aa: CASSLRLRDTQYF; cdr3_nt: TGTGCCAGCAGCTTAAGGTTGCGGGATACGCAGTATTTT
v_call: TRBV24-1; j_call: TRBJ2-3; clone_size: NA; d_call: NA; cdr3_aa: CATSVTDTQYF; cdr3_nt: TGTGCCACCAGTGTGACAGATACGCAGTATTTT
v_call: TRBV2; j_call: TRBJ2-7; clone_size: NA; d_call: TRBD1; cdr3_aa: CASRQQGIDREQYF; cdr3_nt: TGTGCCAGCAGACAACAGGGGATTGACCGCGAGCAGTACTTC
v_call: TRBV6-2/TRBV6-3; j_call: TRBJ2-1; clone_size: NA; d_call: TRBD1; cdr3_aa: CASSNTGTGKPYEQFF; cdr3_nt: TGTGCCAGCAGCAATACCGGGACAGGGAAACCCTATGAGCAGTTCTTC
v_call: TRBV20-1; j_call: TRBJ2-5; clone_size: NA; d_call: NA; cdr3_aa: CSARAWRGNQETQYF; cdr3_nt: TGCAGTGCTAGAGCTTGGCGGGGAAACCAAGAGACCCAGTACTTC
v_call: TRBV3-1; j_call: TRBJ2-1; clone_size: NA; d_call: NA; cdr3_aa: CASSQDRGTLSYNEQFF; cdr3_nt: TGTGCCAGCAGCCAAGATAGGGGCACTCTATCCTACAATGAGCAGTTCTTC
v_call: TRBV20-1; j_call: TRBJ1-6; clone_size: NA; d_call: NA; cdr3_aa: CSASPAGWQSPLHF; cdr3_nt: TGCAGTGCCAGCCCGGCAGGGTGGCAGTCACCCCTCCACTTT
v_call: TRBV6-2/TRBV6-3; j_call: TRBJ1-6; clone_size: NA; d_call: NA; cdr3_aa: CASSYEGKDNSPLHF; cdr3_nt: TGTGCCAGCAGTTACGAGGGGAAGGATAATTCACCCCTCCACTTT
v_call: TRBV6-4; j_call: TRBJ2-3; clone_size: NA; d_call: NA; cdr3_aa: CASSDRPAFSTDTQYF; cdr3_nt: TGTGCCAGCAGTGACCGCCCAGCGTTTAGCACAGATACGCAGTATTTT
v_call: TRBV10-3; j_call: TRBJ2-1; clone_size: NA; d_call: NA; cdr3_aa: CAISDSRSTLGSYNEQFF; cdr3_nt: TGTGCCATCAGTGATTCGCGTAGCACCCTGGGCTCCTACAATGAGCAGTTCTTC
v_call: TRBV15; j_call: TRBJ1-6; clone_size: few; d_call: NA; cdr3_aa: CATSGNRNSPLHF; cdr3_nt: TGTGCCACCAGCGGAAACAGGAATTCACCCCTCCACTTT
v_call: TRBV29-1; j_call: TRBJ2-7; clone_size: NA; d_call: NA; cdr3_aa: CSVEDQVGGLSYEQYF; cdr3_nt: TGCAGCGTTGAAGATCAGGTTGGGGGGCTTTCCTACGAGCAGTACTTC
v_call: TRBV20-1; j_call: TRBJ1-5; clone_size: NA; d_call: NA; cdr3_aa: CSASGGGQPQHF; cdr3_nt: TGCAGTGCTAGCGGTGGTGGGCAGCCCCAGCATTTT
v_call: TRBV28; j_call: TRBJ2-3; clone_size: few; d_call: TRBD2; cdr3_aa: CASSSGTSGSTDTQYF; cdr3_nt: TGTGCCAGCAGTTCCGGGACTAGCGGTAGCACAGATACGCAGTATTTT
v_call: TRBV12-3/TRBV12-4; j_call: TRBJ2-1; clone_size: once; d_call: NA; cdr3_aa: CASSLIVVAALSYNEQFF; cdr3_nt: TGTGCCAGCAGTTTAATCGTTGTGGCAGCCCTCTCCTACAATGAGCAGTTCTTC
v_call: TRBV4-3; j_call: TRBJ2-7; clone_size: NA; d_call: NA; cdr3_aa: CASSQDPVGAYEQYF; cdr3_nt: TGCGCCAGCAGCCAAGATCCCGTGGGGGCCTACGAGCAGTACTTC
v_call: TRBV7-2; j_call: TRBJ2-5; clone_size: many; d_call: NA; cdr3_aa: CASSWDLKTQYF; cdr3_nt: TGTGCCAGCAGTTGGGACTTAAAGACCCAGTACTTC
v_call: TRBV2; j_call: TRBJ2-7; clone_size: NA; d_call: NA; cdr3_aa: CASSPTGYPEQYF; cdr3_nt: TGTGCCAGCAGTCCTACAGGGTATCCGGAGCAGTACTTC
v_call: TRBV9; j_call: TRBJ2-3; clone_size: NA; d_call: TRBD2; cdr3_aa: CASSSPTSGGASDTQYF; cdr3_nt: TGTGCCAGCAGCAGCCCGACTAGCGGGGGGGCTTCAGATACGCAGTATTTT
v_call: TRBV4-3; j_call: TRBJ1-2; clone_size: NA; d_call: NA; cdr3_aa: CASSAGPYGYTF; cdr3_nt: TGCGCCAGCAGTGCAGGCCCCTATGGCTACACCTTC
v_call: TRBV5-1; j_call: TRBJ2-7; clone_size: NA; d_call: TRBD1; cdr3_aa: CASSRDRYYEQYF; cdr3_nt: TGCGCCAGCAGCCGGGACAGATACTACGAGCAGTACTTC
v_call: TRBV12-3/TRBV12-4; j_call: TRBJ2-1; clone_size: few; d_call: TRBD2; cdr3_aa: CASSPLAGVINEQFF; cdr3_nt: TGTGCCAGCAGCCCACTAGCGGGGGTTATCAATGAGCAGTTCTTC
v_call: TRBV10-3; j_call: TRBJ1-2; clone_size: few; d_call: TRBD1; cdr3_aa: CAINTPGQNYGYTF; cdr3_nt: TGTGCCATCAATACACCGGGACAGAACTATGGCTACACCTTC
v_call: TRBV5-1; j_call: TRBJ1-1; clone_size: NA; d_call: NA; cdr3_aa: CASSSSTGMNTEAFF; cdr3_nt: TGCGCCAGCAGCTCGTCGACAGGAATGAACACTGAAGCTTTCTTT